This TCR beta chain originates from a study of identical twins. Findings and limits, study-wide: Instead of following the same donors, the conclusions were based on cross-sectional statistical analysis.

The CDR3 runs 15 residues. CDR1 is MGHRA, CDR2 YSYEKL, per germline. The V end was cut by 4 bases, the J end by 1 base, with 13 bases between. MiXCR, applied by TCRdb to the 5' RACE reads, yields one record per CDR3 protein. The table records about 520,000 distinct CDR3 sequences, 20% to 25% of them present only once. The sample holds a few counts of this clonotype. As yet, its antigen is unknown. These data were also filed under a second study, of T cells expressing NK-cell markers. As that report states: The share of CD8+ T cells held by dominant NKG2C+ clonotypes was about 1.0-7.5% in roughly 6 donors. Four donors likewise had their CD3+CD56-NKG2C+ fraction led by these clonotypes.

This clonotype was sampled from a woman between 18 and 29 years old in good health. The V call is TRBV4-1, the J call TRBJ1-1; a weak D match, TRBD1 (5 bases). The sequenced sample consisted of CD4+ T cells sorted from blood. CDR3 in amino acids: CASSRDGAGNTEAFF. In DNA, the CDR3 is TGCGCCAGCAGCCGGGACGGGGCAGGGAACACTGAAGCTTTCTTT.